This note documents a single T cell receptor (beta chain) sequence. In the original processing: In the immunoSEQ data, sequences were junction-only and lacked quality scores, so filtering differed. Only in-frame clones appear in the TCRdb table, and some are missing; sequencing was by immunoSEQ multiplex PCR. V and J calls and clone size are given by that table; D and trimming were obtained from the DNA. This table has 2 million to 2.5 million clones, 85% to 95% appearing once. V shed 3 bases and J shed 0 bases, with 12 bases lying between them. Germline V lookup: CDR1 KGHSH, CDR2 LQKENI. This CDR3 is 16 amino acids long. This record belongs to a study of shared clonotypes between healthy human individuals.

This receptor was taken from a man aged 18 to 30 in good health. Some clones in this sample may be carry-over from other donors' samples. The gene calls are TRBV18 and TRBJ2-1; D is undetermined. The material sequenced was naive CD4+ T cells from PBMCs. Subset meaning: CD45RA+ positively selected. CDR3 protein: CASSPDSPLSYNEQFF. The DNA for the CDR3 is TGTGCCAGCTCACCTGACTCCCCCCTCTCCTACAATGAGCAGTTCTTC.